These T cell receptor beta chains were read from a single sample in a study of blood T cell repertoires in COVID-19. Repertoires were generated with immunoSEQ multiplex PCR, while TCRdb's copy carries only in-frame clones and drops some. The sample has 260,000 or so clones, roughly 85% seen once. The sample comprised PBMCs or T cells enriched from blood (not recorded which). The receptors originated from a woman aged 40-49 years who had been exposed to COVID-19. CDR3s include the opening cysteine and the closing phenylalanine or tryptophan. D genes are given only for firm matches. Clone size is stated in some rows and not others, as once, few, many or a class when expanded.

D gene: TRBD1
V gene: TRBV30
clone size: -
J gene: TRBJ1-1
CDR3 protein: CAWSLPPQGGNTEAFF
CDR3 DNA: TGTGCCTGGAGCCTCCCCCCACAGGGGGGGAACACTGAAGCTTTCTTT

D gene: -
V gene: TRBV27
clone size: few
J gene: TRBJ1-1
CDR3 protein: CASRIQGHTEAFF
CDR3 DNA: TGTGCCAGCAGGATACAGGGTCACACTGAAGCTTTCTTT

D gene: -
V gene: TRBV20-1
clone size: -
J gene: TRBJ1-1
CDR3 protein: CSAPLVRVAFF
CDR3 DNA: TGCAGTGCTCCCTTGGTCAGGGTAGCTTTCTTT

D gene: -
V gene: TRBV3-1/TRBV3-2
clone size: -
J gene: TRBJ1-2
CDR3 protein: CASSQDHRGEGGYTF
CDR3 DNA: TGTGCCAGCAGCCAAGATCATAGGGGGGAGGGTGGCTACACCTTC

D gene: -
V gene: TRBV2
clone size: -
J gene: TRBJ1-2
CDR3 protein: CASSEGGLYGYTF
CDR3 DNA: TGTGCCAGCAGTGAAGGGGGGCTGTATGGCTACACCTTC

D gene: -
V gene: TRBV19
clone size: few
J gene: TRBJ1-6
CDR3 protein: CASSYGLFGDSPLHF
CDR3 DNA: TGTGCCAGTAGTTACGGGTTATTCGGAGATTCACCCCTCCACTTT

D gene: -
V gene: TRBV5-6
clone size: -
J gene: TRBJ2-2
CDR3 protein: CASSPPGVANTGELFF
CDR3 DNA: TGTGCCAGCAGCCCGCCGGGGGTGGCGAACACCGGGGAGCTGTTTTTT

D gene: TRBD1
V gene: TRBV6-1
clone size: many
J gene: TRBJ2-7
CDR3 protein: CASSEETGGSYEQYF
CDR3 DNA: TGTGCCAGCAGTGAAGAAACAGGGGGCTCCTACGAGCAGTACTTC

D gene: TRBD2
V gene: TRBV3-1/TRBV3-2
clone size: -
J gene: TRBJ2-1
CDR3 protein: CASSHPGEGFWLYNEQFF
CDR3 DNA: TGTGCCAGCAGCCATCCCGGGGAGGGCTTTTGGTTATACAATGAGCAGTTCTTC

D gene: -
V gene: TRBV12-3/TRBV12-4
clone size: -
J gene: TRBJ1-2
CDR3 protein: CASRPNMDGYTF
CDR3 DNA: TGTGCCAGCAGACCCAACATGGATGGCTACACCTTC

D gene: TRBD1
V gene: TRBV12-5
clone size: -
J gene: TRBJ1-1
CDR3 protein: CASGLVQGASPTFF
CDR3 DNA: TGTGCTAGTGGTTTGGTCCAGGGGGCGAGTCCGACTTTCTTT

D gene: TRBD1
V gene: TRBV6-2/TRBV6-3
clone size: -
J gene: TRBJ1-1
CDR3 protein: CASSYDMTGTTAFF
CDR3 DNA: TGTGCCAGCAGTTACGATATGACAGGGACGACGGCTTTCTTT

D gene: TRBD2
V gene: TRBV11-2
clone size: -
J gene: TRBJ2-7
CDR3 protein: CASSAGGGEQYF
CDR3 DNA: TGTGCCAGCAGCGCGGGGGGCGGCGAGCAGTACTTC

D gene: TRBD1
V gene: TRBV27
clone size: -
J gene: TRBJ1-5
CDR3 protein: CASSRQQGAREPQHF
CDR3 DNA: TGTGCCAGCAGTCGACAACAGGGGGCGAGGGAACCCCAGCATTTT

D gene: TRBD1
V gene: TRBV7-8
clone size: -
J gene: TRBJ1-2
CDR3 protein: CASSQRTGGASYGYTF
CDR3 DNA: TGTGCCAGCAGCCAGCGGACAGGGGGCGCAAGCTATGGCTACACCTTC

D gene: TRBD1
V gene: TRBV9
clone size: -
J gene: TRBJ2-7
CDR3 protein: CASSVRGDVAGGHEQYF
CDR3 DNA: TGTGCCAGCAGCGTAAGGGGGGATGTGGCAGGGGGCCACGAGCAGTACTTC

D gene: -
V gene: TRBV7-2
clone size: few
J gene: TRBJ2-1
CDR3 protein: CASSLDGTTGNEQFF
CDR3 DNA: TGTGCCAGCAGCCTCGACGGGACCACAGGGAATGAGCAGTTCTTC

D gene: -
V gene: TRBV27
clone size: -
J gene: TRBJ1-2
CDR3 protein: CASSSGMGDYGYTF
CDR3 DNA: TGTGCCAGCAGTTCCGGGATGGGAGACTATGGCTACACCTTC

D gene: TRBD1
V gene: TRBV3-1/TRBV3-2
clone size: -
J gene: TRBJ1-2
CDR3 protein: CASSHGGAGGAPTF
CDR3 DNA: TGTGCCAGCAGCCATGGTGGTGCAGGGGGCGCCCCCACCTTC

D gene: -
V gene: TRBV12-3/TRBV12-4
clone size: -
J gene: TRBJ1-5
CDR3 protein: CASSRIPYQPQHF
CDR3 DNA: TGTGCCAGCAGCAGGATTCCTTATCAGCCCCAGCATTTT

D gene: TRBD1
V gene: TRBV10-3
clone size: -
J gene: TRBJ1-2
CDR3 protein: CAISEDRANYGYTF
CDR3 DNA: TGTGCCATCAGTGAGGACAGGGCTAACTATGGCTACACCTTC

D gene: -
V gene: TRBV7-2
clone size: few
J gene: TRBJ1-1
CDR3 protein: CASSLYTANTEAFF
CDR3 DNA: TGTGCCAGCAGCTTATACACAGCGAACACTGAAGCTTTCTTT

D gene: TRBD2
V gene: TRBV10-3
clone size: few
J gene: TRBJ2-1
CDR3 protein: CAISRSGGDSYNEQFF
CDR3 DNA: TGTGCCATCAGTCGTAGCGGGGGCGATTCCTACAATGAGCAGTTCTTC

D gene: -
V gene: TRBV18
clone size: -
J gene: TRBJ2-3
CDR3 protein: CASSPPGLSTDTQYF
CDR3 DNA: TGTGCCAGCTCACCGCCAGGGCTTAGCACAGATACGCAGTATTTT

D gene: -
V gene: TRBV6-6
clone size: -
J gene: TRBJ2-7
CDR3 protein: CASRTMDISYEQYF
CDR3 DNA: TGTGCCAGCAGAACAATGGACATCTCCTACGAGCAGTACTTC

D gene: -
V gene: TRBV3-1/TRBV3-2
clone size: -
J gene: TRBJ2-3
CDR3 protein: CASSSGVLADTQYF
CDR3 DNA: TGTGCCAGCAGCTCGGGGGTACTCGCAGATACGCAGTATTTT

D gene: TRBD2
V gene: TRBV7-2
clone size: -
J gene: TRBJ2-3
CDR3 protein: CASSFRLGGAADTQYF
CDR3 DNA: TGTGCCAGCAGCTTCCGCCTGGGAGGGGCCGCAGATACGCAGTATTTT

D gene: TRBD1
V gene: TRBV9
clone size: -
J gene: TRBJ1-2
CDR3 protein: CASSVAGGTGLGYTF
CDR3 DNA: TGTGCCAGCAGCGTAGCTGGGGGGACAGGGCTTGGCTACACCTTC

D gene: -
V gene: TRBV11-2
clone size: few
J gene: TRBJ1-5
CDR3 protein: CASSPDRGQPQHF
CDR3 DNA: TGTGCCAGCAGCCCGGACCGGGGACAGCCCCAGCATTTT

D gene: TRBD1
V gene: TRBV14
clone size: -
J gene: TRBJ2-1
CDR3 protein: CASSQGQGGSYNEQFF
CDR3 DNA: TGTGCCAGCAGCCAGGGACAGGGGGGTTCCTACAATGAGCAGTTCTTC

D gene: -
V gene: TRBV29-1
clone size: -
J gene: TRBJ1-1
CDR3 protein: CSVRTEMNTEAFF
CDR3 DNA: TGCAGCGTCAGGACAGAGATGAACACTGAAGCTTTCTTT

D gene: -
V gene: TRBV6-5
clone size: once
J gene: TRBJ1-2
CDR3 protein: CASSYRGRDYGYTF
CDR3 DNA: TGTGCCAGCAGTTACCGGGGGAGGGACTATGGCTACACCTTC

D gene: TRBD2
V gene: TRBV11-2
clone size: few
J gene: TRBJ2-1
CDR3 protein: CASSFSGGEGNEQFF
CDR3 DNA: TGTGCCAGCAGCTTTAGCGGGGGGGAGGGCAATGAGCAGTTCTTC

D gene: TRBD1
V gene: TRBV9
clone size: -
J gene: TRBJ1-4
CDR3 protein: CASSVQQGAGEKLFF
CDR3 DNA: TGTGCCAGCAGCGTTCAACAGGGGGCGGGTGAAAAACTGTTTTTT

D gene: -
V gene: TRBV18
clone size: -
J gene: TRBJ2-1
CDR3 protein: CASSVLNEQFF
CDR3 DNA: TGTGCCAGTTCCGTGTTGAATGAGCAGTTCTTC

D gene: -
V gene: TRBV4-2
clone size: -
J gene: TRBJ1-3
CDR3 protein: CASSQDLTGGNTIYF
CDR3 DNA: TGTGCCAGCAGCCAAGATTTAACAGGGGGAAACACCATATATTTT

D gene: TRBD1
V gene: TRBV19
clone size: -
J gene: TRBJ2-6
CDR3 protein: CASSHGQGVSGANVLTF
CDR3 DNA: TGTGCCAGTAGCCACGGACAGGGCGTCTCTGGGGCCAACGTCCTGACTTTC

D gene: -
V gene: TRBV19
clone size: -
J gene: TRBJ1-2
CDR3 protein: CASSISGGDYGYTF
CDR3 DNA: TGTGCCAGTAGTATATCGGGGGGCGACTATGGCTACACCTTC

D gene: TRBD1
V gene: TRBV9
clone size: few
J gene: TRBJ2-7
CDR3 protein: CASSAGQGANEQYF
CDR3 DNA: TGTGCCAGCAGCGCCGGACAGGGAGCTAACGAGCAGTACTTC

D gene: -
V gene: TRBV7-3
clone size: few
J gene: TRBJ1-1
CDR3 protein: CASSQGMGTEAFF
CDR3 DNA: TGTGCCAGCAGCCAGGGGATGGGTACTGAAGCTTTCTTT

D gene: -
V gene: TRBV28
clone size: -
J gene: TRBJ2-2
CDR3 protein: CASVPGSENTGELFF
CDR3 DNA: TGTGCCAGCGTTCCGGGGTCCGAGAACACCGGGGAGCTGTTTTTT

D gene: -
V gene: TRBV30
clone size: -
J gene: TRBJ1-1
CDR3 protein: CAWRPTGGTEAFF
CDR3 DNA: TGTGCCTGGAGACCCACGGGGGGGACTGAAGCTTTCTTT

D gene: -
V gene: TRBV5-7
clone size: -
J gene: TRBJ2-7
CDR3 protein: CASSPTLRQRLPYEQYF
CDR3 DNA: TGTGCCAGCAGCCCGACCCTCAGACAGCGCCTGCCCTACGAGCAGTACTTC

D gene: TRBD2
V gene: TRBV2
clone size: -
J gene: TRBJ2-4
CDR3 protein: CASSVRPGGNIQYF
CDR3 DNA: TGTGCCAGCAGTGTAAGGCCCGGGGGGAACATTCAGTACTTC

D gene: -
V gene: TRBV5-1
clone size: -
J gene: TRBJ2-2
CDR3 protein: CASSLAGGVDTGELFF
CDR3 DNA: TGCGCCAGCAGCTTGGCGGGCGGGGTGGACACCGGGGAGCTGTTTTTT

D gene: TRBD1
V gene: TRBV5-4
clone size: -
J gene: TRBJ2-5
CDR3 protein: CASSGAGTGGGRGSQTQYF
CDR3 DNA: TGTGCCAGCAGCGGGGCGGGGACAGGGGGCGGCCGGGGTTCCCAGACCCAGTACTTC

D gene: TRBD2
V gene: TRBV14
clone size: -
J gene: TRBJ2-2
CDR3 protein: CASSPGLGANTGELFF
CDR3 DNA: TGTGCCAGCAGCCCGGGACTAGGCGCGAACACCGGGGAGCTGTTTTTT

D gene: -
V gene: TRBV9
clone size: -
J gene: TRBJ1-6
CDR3 protein: CASSSPRGGIDNSPLHF
CDR3 DNA: TGTGCCAGCAGCTCCCCGCGGGGAGGGATCGATAATTCACCCCTCCACTTT

D gene: TRBD1
V gene: TRBV7-2
clone size: -
J gene: TRBJ2-5
CDR3 protein: CASSSLGRQGAQYF
CDR3 DNA: TGTGCCAGCAGCTCCTTAGGACGGCAGGGGGCCCAGTACTTC

D gene: -
V gene: TRBV25-1
clone size: -
J gene: TRBJ2-7
CDR3 protein: CASSGPQPYEQYF
CDR3 DNA: TGTGCCAGCAGTGGGCCACAACCCTACGAGCAGTACTTC

D gene: -
V gene: TRBV5-1
clone size: -
J gene: TRBJ1-2
CDR3 protein: CASSLSGAPGYTF
CDR3 DNA: TGCGCCAGCAGCTTGAGCGGGGCCCCTGGCTACACCTTC

D gene: -
V gene: TRBV3-1/TRBV3-2
clone size: once
J gene: TRBJ1-2
CDR3 protein: CASSQGVPGPYGYTF
CDR3 DNA: TGTGCCAGCAGCCAAGGTGTGCCAGGCCCCTATGGCTACACCTTC

D gene: -
V gene: TRBV27
clone size: -
J gene: TRBJ1-1
CDR3 protein: CASSLWGSGGSTEAFF
CDR3 DNA: TGTGCCAGCAGTTTATGGGGGTCGGGGGGGAGCACTGAAGCTTTCTTT